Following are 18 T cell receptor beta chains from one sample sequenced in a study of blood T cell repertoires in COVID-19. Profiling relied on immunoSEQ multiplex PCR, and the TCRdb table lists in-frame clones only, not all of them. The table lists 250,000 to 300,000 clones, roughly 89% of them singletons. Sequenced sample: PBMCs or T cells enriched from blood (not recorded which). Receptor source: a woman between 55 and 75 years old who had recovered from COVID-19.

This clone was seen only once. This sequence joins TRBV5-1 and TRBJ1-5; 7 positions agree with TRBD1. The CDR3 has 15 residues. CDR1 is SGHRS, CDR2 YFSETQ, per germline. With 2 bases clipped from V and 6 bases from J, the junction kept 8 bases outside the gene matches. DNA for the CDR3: TGCGCCAGCAGCTTTCAGGGGGAGCCGGGTCAGCCCCAGCATTTT. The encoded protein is CASSFQGEPGQPQHF.

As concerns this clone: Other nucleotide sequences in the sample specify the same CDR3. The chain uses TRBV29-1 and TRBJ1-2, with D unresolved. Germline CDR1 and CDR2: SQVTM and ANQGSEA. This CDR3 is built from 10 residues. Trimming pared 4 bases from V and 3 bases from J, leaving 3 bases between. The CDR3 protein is CSVADYGYTF. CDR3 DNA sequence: TGCAGCGTTGCAGACTATGGCTACACCTTC.

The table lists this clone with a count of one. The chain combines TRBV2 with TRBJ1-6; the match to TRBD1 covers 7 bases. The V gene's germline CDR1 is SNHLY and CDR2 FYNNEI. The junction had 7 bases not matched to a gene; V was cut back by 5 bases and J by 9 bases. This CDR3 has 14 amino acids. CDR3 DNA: TGTGCCAGCAGTTCCGGGACAGAGGGTTCACCCCTCCACTTT. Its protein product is CASSSGTEGSPLHF.

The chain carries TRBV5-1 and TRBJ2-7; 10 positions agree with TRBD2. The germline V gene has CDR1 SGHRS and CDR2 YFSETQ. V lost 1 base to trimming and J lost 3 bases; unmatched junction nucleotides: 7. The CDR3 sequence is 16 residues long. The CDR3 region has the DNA TGCGCCAGCAGCTTGAGCCTAGCGGGAGCAAGCTACGAGCAGTACTTC. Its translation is CASSLSLAGASYEQYF.

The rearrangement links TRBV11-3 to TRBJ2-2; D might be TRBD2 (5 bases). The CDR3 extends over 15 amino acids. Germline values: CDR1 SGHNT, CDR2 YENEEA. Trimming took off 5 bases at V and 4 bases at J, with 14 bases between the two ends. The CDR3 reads CASSPRRAGTGELFF. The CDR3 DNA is TGTGCCAGCAGCCCCAGAAGGGCGGGCACCGGGGAGCTGTTTTTT.

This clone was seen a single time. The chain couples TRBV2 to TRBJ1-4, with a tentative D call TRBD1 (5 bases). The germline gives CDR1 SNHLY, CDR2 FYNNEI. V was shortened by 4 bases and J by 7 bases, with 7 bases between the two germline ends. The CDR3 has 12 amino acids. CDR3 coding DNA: TGTGCCAGCAGTGGGGGGGGTGAAAAACTGTTTTTT. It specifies CASSGGGEKLFF.

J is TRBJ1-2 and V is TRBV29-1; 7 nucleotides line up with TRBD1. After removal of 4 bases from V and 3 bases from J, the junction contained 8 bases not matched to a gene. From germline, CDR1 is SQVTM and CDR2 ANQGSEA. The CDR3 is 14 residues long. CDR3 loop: CSVGSTQGHYGYTF. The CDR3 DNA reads TGCAGCGTTGGATCGACACAGGGGCACTATGGCTACACCTTC.

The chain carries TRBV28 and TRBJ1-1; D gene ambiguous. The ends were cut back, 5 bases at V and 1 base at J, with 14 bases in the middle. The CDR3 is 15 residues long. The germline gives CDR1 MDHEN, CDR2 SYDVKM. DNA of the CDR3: TGTGCCAGCAGTCCCCCGGGGTCCGGGAACACTGAAGCTTTCTTT. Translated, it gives CASSPPGSGNTEAFF.

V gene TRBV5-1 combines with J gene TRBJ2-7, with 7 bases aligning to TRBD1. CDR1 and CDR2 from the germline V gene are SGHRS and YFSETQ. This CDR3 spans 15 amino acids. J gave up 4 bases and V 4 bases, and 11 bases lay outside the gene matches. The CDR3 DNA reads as TGCGCCAGCAGCCGAGCTGACAGGGCATCATACGAGCAGTACTTC. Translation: CASSRADRASYEQYF.

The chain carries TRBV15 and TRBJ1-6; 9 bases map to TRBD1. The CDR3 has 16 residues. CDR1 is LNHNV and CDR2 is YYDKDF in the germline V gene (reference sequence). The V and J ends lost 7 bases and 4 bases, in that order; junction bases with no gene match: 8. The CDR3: CATKTGTGSYNSPLHF. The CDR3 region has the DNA TGTGCCACCAAAACCGGGACAGGGAGTTATAATTCACCCCTCCACTTT.

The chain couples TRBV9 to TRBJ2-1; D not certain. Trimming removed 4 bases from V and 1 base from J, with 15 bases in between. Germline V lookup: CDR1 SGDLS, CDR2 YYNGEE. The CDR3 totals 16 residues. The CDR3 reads CASSNSAILSYNEQFF. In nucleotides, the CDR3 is TGTGCCAGCAGCAACTCAGCGATTTTATCCTACAATGAGCAGTTCTTC.

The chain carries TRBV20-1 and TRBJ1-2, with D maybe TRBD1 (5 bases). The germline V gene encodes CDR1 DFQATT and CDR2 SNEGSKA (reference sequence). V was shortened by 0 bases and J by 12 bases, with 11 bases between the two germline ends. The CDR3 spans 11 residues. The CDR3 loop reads CSARDMTAHTF. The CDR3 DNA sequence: TGCAGTGCTAGAGATATGACAGCGCACACCTTC.

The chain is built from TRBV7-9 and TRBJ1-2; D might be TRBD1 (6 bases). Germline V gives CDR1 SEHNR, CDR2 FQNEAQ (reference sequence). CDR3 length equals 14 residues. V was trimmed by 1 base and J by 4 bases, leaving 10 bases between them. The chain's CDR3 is CASSLGEGVYGYTF. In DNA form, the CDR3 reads TGTGCCAGCAGCTTAGGGGAGGGGGTCTATGGCTACACCTTC. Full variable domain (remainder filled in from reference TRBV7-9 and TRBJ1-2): DTGVSQNPRHKITKRGQNVTFRCDPISEHNRLYWYRQTLGQGPEFLTYFQNEAQLEKSRLLSDRFSAERPKGSFSTLEIQRTEQGDSAMYLCASSLGEGVYGYTFGSGTRLTVV.

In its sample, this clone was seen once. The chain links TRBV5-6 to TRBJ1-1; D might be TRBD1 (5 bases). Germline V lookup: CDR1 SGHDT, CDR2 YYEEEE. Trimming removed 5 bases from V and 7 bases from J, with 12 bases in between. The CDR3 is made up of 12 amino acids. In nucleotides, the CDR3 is TGTGCCAGCAGTTTCTTCGACAGTGAAGCTTTCTTT. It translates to CASSFFDSEAFF.

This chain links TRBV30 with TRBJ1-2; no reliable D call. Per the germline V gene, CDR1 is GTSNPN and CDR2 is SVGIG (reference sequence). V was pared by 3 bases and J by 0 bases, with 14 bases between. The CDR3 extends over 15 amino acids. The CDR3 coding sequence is TGTGCCTGGAGCCCCCTAGACGAAACTAACTATGGCTACACCTTC. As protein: CAWSPLDETNYGYTF.

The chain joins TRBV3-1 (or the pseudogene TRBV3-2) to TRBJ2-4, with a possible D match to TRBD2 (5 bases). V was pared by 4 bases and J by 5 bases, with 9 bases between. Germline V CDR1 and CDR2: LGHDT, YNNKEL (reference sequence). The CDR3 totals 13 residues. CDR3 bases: TGTGCCAGCAGCCCTAGAGCGGAAAACATTCAGTACTTC. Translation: CASSPRAENIQYF.

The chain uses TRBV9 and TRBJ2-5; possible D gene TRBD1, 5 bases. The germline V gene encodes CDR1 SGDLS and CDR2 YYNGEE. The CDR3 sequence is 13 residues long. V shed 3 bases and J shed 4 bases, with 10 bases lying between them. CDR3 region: CASSGGHRETQYF. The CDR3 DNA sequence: TGTGCCAGCAGCGGAGGACACCGAGAGACCCAGTACTTC. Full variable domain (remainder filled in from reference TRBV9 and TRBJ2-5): DSGVTQTPKHLITATGQRVTLRCSPRSGDLSVYWYQQSLDQGLQFLIQYYNGEERAKGNILERFSAQQFPDLHSELNLSSLELGDSALYFCASSGGHRETQYFGPGTRLLVL.

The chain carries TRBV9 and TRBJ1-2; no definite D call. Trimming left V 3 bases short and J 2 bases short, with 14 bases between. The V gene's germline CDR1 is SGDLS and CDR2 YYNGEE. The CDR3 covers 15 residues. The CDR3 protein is CASSGSGQRNYGYTF. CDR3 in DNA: TGTGCCAGCAGCGGCAGTGGGCAGAGAAACTATGGCTACACCTTC.